Following are 28 T cell receptor beta chains from one sample sequenced in a study of cytomegalovirus exposure and HLA in healthy donors (TCRdb year 2017). Library creation used the immunoSEQ multiplex PCR assay. A mixture of 60 forward primers for TCR Vbeta segments and 13 reverse primers for TCR Jbeta segments was used in the multiplex PCR. Here the immuneACCESS table is served through TCRdb, limited to in-frame sequences with V and J called. Missing clones are a known gap in these copies; in checked studies unresolved V genes cover under half, and the rest lacks a known reason. The sample table shows about 130,000 clones, and 77% are seen once. The ten largest clones take up 4.2% of the sample. The source material was PBMCs. The receptors originated from a male donor in good health and CMV-seropositive.

This rearrangement joins TRBV29-1 to TRBJ2-7; 8 bases are shared with TRBD1. Germline V gene lookup returns CDR1 SQVTM and CDR2 ANQGSEA. This CDR3 is 12 amino acids long. The CDR3 loop is CTAGTGRNEQYF. The CDR3 DNA is TGCACCGCCGGGACAGGTCGCAACGAGCAGTACTTC.

This sequence joins TRBV28 and TRBJ2-7; TRBD1 might be the D (5 bases). The V and J ends lost 7 bases and 3 bases respectively, with 16 bases between them. Germline V CDR1 and CDR2: MDHEN, SYDVKM. This CDR3 comprises 14 residues. CDR3 amino acids: CASTWGRANYEQYF. The CDR3 region has the DNA TGTGCCAGCACCTGGGGCAGGGCTAACTACGAGCAGTACTTC.

The chain links TRBV5-1 to TRBJ1-2, with 11 bases lining up with TRBD1. The V gene end was trimmed by 4 bases and the J gene end by 4 bases; junction bases not matched to a gene: 6. CDR1 SGHRS and CDR2 YFSETQ come from the germline V gene. The CDR3 contains 15 residues. This CDR3 reads CASSEGQGAFYGYTF. CDR3 DNA: TGCGCCAGCAGCGAAGGACAGGGGGCGTTCTATGGCTACACCTTC.

The V and J genes are TRBV5-1 and TRBJ1-2; 7 bases are a match to TRBD1. In germline, CDR1 is SGHRS, CDR2 YFSETQ. The CDR3 totals 14 residues. Germline trimming cut 5 bases from V and 6 bases from J; bases unmatched to any gene: 10. In DNA, the CDR3 is TGCGCCAGCAGTGCTCGTGACAGGGCTGATGGCTACACCTTC. It translates to CASSARDRADGYTF. Using reference TRBV5-1 and TRBJ1-2 for the parts outside the CDR3, the full variable domain is KAGVTQTPRYLIKTRGQQVTLSCSPISGHRSVSWYQQTPGQGLQFLFEYFSETQRNKGNFPGRFSGRQFSNSRSEMNVSTLELGDSALYLCASSARDRADGYTFGSGTRLTVV.

The chain's CDR3 is CASSGTLYSNQPQHF. The DNA of the CDR3 is TGTGCCAGCAGTGGGACACTTTATAGCAATCAGCCCCAGCATTTT. The rearrangement joins TRBV2 to TRBJ1-5; TRBD1 might be the D (5 bases). CDR1 is SNHLY, CDR2 FYNNEI, per germline. The CDR3 has 15 amino acids. V was shortened by 4 bases and J by 0 bases, with 10 bases between the two germline ends.

This clone has only a few counts. This sequence joins TRBV7-2 and TRBJ1-5, with 8 bases identical to TRBD1. There are 15 residues in the CDR3. Germline trimming cut 1 base from V and 6 bases from J; bases unmatched to any gene: 5. CDR1 and CDR2 (germline): SGHTA, FQGNSA. The CDR3 DNA reads TGTGCCAGCAGCTTAGGGGGGACAGGAGGTCAGCCCCAGCATTTT. This sequence encodes CASSLGGTGGQPQHF.

This rearrangement joins TRBV5-8 to TRBJ1-3; D is uncertain. The ends were cut back, 2 bases at V and 0 bases at J, with 9 bases in the middle. Germline CDR1 reads SGHTS; CDR2 reads YDEGEE. The CDR3 has 15 amino acids. In DNA, the CDR3 is TGTGCCAGCAGCTTTAGAAGAAGCTCTGGAAACACCATATATTTT. Amino acids: CASSFRRSSGNTIYF.

The J gene is TRBJ1-2, the V gene TRBV11-2; TRBD1 agrees at 10 bases. V trimming: 1 base; J trimming: 9 bases; junction bases outside the gene matches: 5. Germline lookup yields CDR1 SGHAT and CDR2 FQNNGV. CDR3 length equals 14 residues. CDR3 sequence (DNA): TGTGCCAGCAGCTTAGTGACAGGGGGCGCGAGCTACACCTTC. As protein: CASSLVTGGASYTF.

This chain links TRBV4-1 with TRBJ2-5, with 11 positions matching TRBD2. Trimming took 2 bases from V and 5 from J; bases not matched to a gene: 7. Per germline, CDR1 MGHRA and CDR2 YSYEKL. This CDR3 spans 16 amino acids. As DNA, the CDR3 is TGCGCCAGCAGCCAACCTAGCGGGGGGCGGACGGAGACCCAGTACTTC. Encoded protein: CASSQPSGGRTETQYF.

The chain employs TRBV10-2 and TRBJ2-3; the match to TRBD2 covers 9 bases. There are 14 residues in the CDR3. V lost 6 bases, J lost 6 bases, and 7 bases stayed unmatched. Germline CDR1 reads WSHSY; CDR2 reads SAAADI. The CDR3 nucleotides read TGCGCCAGCAGCGGGCGGGAGGGCCGGGATACGCAGTATTTT. This codes for CASSGREGRDTQYF.

The V gene is TRBV6-1, the J gene TRBJ2-2; D uncertain. Trimming took 0 bases from V and 3 from J, leaving 8 bases between them. The CDR3 consists of 15 residues. Looked up from germline, CDR1 is MNHNS and CDR2 is SASEGT. CDR3 sequence: CASSEAGAYTGELFF. In nucleotides, the CDR3 is TGTGCCAGCAGTGAAGCGGGCGCCTACACCGGGGAGCTGTTTTTT.

The chain employs TRBV5-1 and TRBJ2-6; 11 bases fit TRBD1. The CDR3 covers 18 residues. V shed 2 bases, J shed 3 bases, and the junction held 7 bases outside the gene matches. Germline CDR1 and CDR2: SGHRS and YFSETQ. The CDR3 DNA sequence: TGCGCCAGCAGCTTAACCGGGACAGGGGGAGGTGGGGCCAACGTCCTGACTTTC. It encodes CASSLTGTGGGGANVLTF.

This chain joins TRBV11-2 and TRBJ1-2; possibly TRBD1 for D (5 bases). Trimming removed 5 bases from V and 4 bases from J, with 8 bases in between. Germline-derived CDR1 and CDR2 are SGHAT and FQNNGV. The CDR3 runs 12 residues. This CDR3 is CASSDSFYGYTF. The CDR3 DNA is TGTGCCAGCAGCGACAGCTTCTATGGCTACACCTTC.

This clone appeared a single time. The V and J genes are TRBV9 and TRBJ1-5; no clear D. Trimming took off 0 bases at V and 1 base at J, with 5 bases between the two ends. Germline V CDR1 and CDR2: SGDLS, YYNGEE. The CDR3 totals 14 residues. Here the CDR3 reads CASSVGGSNQPQHF. CDR3 sequence (DNA): TGTGCCAGCAGCGTAGGAGGGAGCAATCAGCCCCAGCATTTT.

The rearrangement joins TRBV18 to TRBJ2-7; D perhaps matches TRBD2 (5 bases). V lost 3 bases, J lost 5 bases, and 17 bases lay in between. Looked up from germline, CDR1 is KGHSH and CDR2 is LQKENI. The CDR3 is 15 amino acids. CDR3 in DNA: TGTGCCAGCTCACCCAATGTCGGGGTTTACGACGAGCAGTACTTC. This encodes CASSPNVGVYDEQYF.

The gene calls are TRBV5-1 and TRBJ2-7, with D maybe TRBD1 (5 bases). Germline CDR1 is SGHRS and CDR2 is YFSETQ. Trimming took off 0 bases at V and 4 bases at J, with 14 bases between the two ends. This CDR3 region has 15 residues. The CDR3 nucleotides are TGCGCCAGCAGCTTGGAAGGGTCAGGGTATTACGAGCAGTACTTC. Translated: CASSLEGSGYYEQYF.

The V gene is TRBV5-1, the J gene TRBJ2-1, with 8 bases fitting TRBD1. Germline V gene lookup returns CDR1 SGHRS and CDR2 YFSETQ. The J segment lost 8 bases and the V segment lost 0 bases, leaving 7 bases of the junction unmatched. The CDR3 is made up of 15 amino acids. CDR3 nucleotides: TGCGCCAGCAGCTTGGGGACAGGGAATCGGGATGAGCAGTTCTTC. Translating it yields CASSLGTGNRDEQFF.

The gene calls are TRBV18 and TRBJ1-1; D gene ambiguous. V was shortened by 8 bases and J by 0 bases, with 13 bases between the two germline ends. Germline V CDR1 and CDR2: KGHSH, LQKENI. This CDR3 is built from 14 residues. CDR3 residues: CASTPEFVNTEAFF. The CDR3 region has the DNA TGTGCCAGCACCCCCGAGTTCGTGAACACTGAAGCTTTCTTT.

The CDR3, as DNA: TGTGCCAGCAGCCGGGACTTAACCTACGAGCAGTACTTC. This sequence encodes CASSRDLTYEQYF. The rearrangement joins TRBV11-1 to TRBJ2-7, with D possibly TRBD2 on 6 matching bases. The CDR3 has 13 amino acids. From germline, CDR1 is SGHAT and CDR2 FQDESV (reference sequence). The germline V and J ends were trimmed by 5 bases and 2 bases, with 10 bases remaining between them.

The J gene is TRBJ2-6, the V gene TRBV5-1, with 10 bases matching TRBD1. CDR3 length: 16 residues. Germline values: CDR1 SGHRS, CDR2 YFSETQ. Losses at the gene ends were 2 bases for V and 2 bases for J; bases not matched to a gene: 1. The CDR3 sequence is CASSFDRGPGANVLTF. CDR3 nucleotide sequence: TGCGCCAGCAGCTTCGACAGGGGGCCTGGGGCCAACGTCCTGACTTTC. The complete variable domain, with remaining parts taken from reference TRBV5-1 and TRBJ2-6, reads KAGVTQTPRYLIKTRGQQVTLSCSPISGHRSVSWYQQTPGQGLQFLFEYFSETQRNKGNFPGRFSGRQFSNSRSEMNVSTLELGDSALYLCASSFDRGPGANVLTFGAGSRLTVL.

The chain combines TRBV5-1 with TRBJ2-5, with D possibly TRBD2 on 5 matching bases. The V gene's germline CDR1 is SGHRS and CDR2 YFSETQ. This CDR3 comprises 15 residues. The V and J ends lost 6 bases and 1 base respectively, with 16 bases between them. DNA for the CDR3: TGCGCCAGCACCCCCCGAGGCGGGCGCCAAGAGACCCAGTACTTC. Its translation is CASTPRGGRQETQYF.

A few counts support this clone. The chain couples TRBV5-1 to TRBJ1-2; 7 bases map to TRBD1. This CDR3 contains 15 residues. Germline V CDR1 and CDR2: SGHRS, YFSETQ. The V gene end was trimmed by 4 bases and the J gene end by 10 bases; junction bases not matched to a gene: 16. CDR3: CASSPSGDSANVYTF. The CDR3 DNA is TGCGCCAGCAGCCCATCCGGGGACAGCGCTAACGTCTACACCTTC.

In this sample, this clone turned up a few times. The chain links TRBV7-9 to TRBJ2-5; 11 nucleotides agree with TRBD1. V was pared by 2 bases and J by 5 bases, with 10 bases of the junction left unmatched. Germline V gene sequence: CDR1 SEHNR, CDR2 FQNEAQ (reference sequence). There are 17 residues in the CDR3. This CDR3 is CASSLRGQGATQETQYF. For the CDR3, the DNA is TGTGCCAGCAGCTTACGCGGACAGGGGGCGACGCAGGAGACCCAGTACTTC.

The V call is TRBV5-1, the J call TRBJ2-5; no clear D gene. CDR1 and CDR2 (germline): SGHRS, YFSETQ. The V and J ends lost 2 bases and 1 base respectively, with 9 bases between them. CDR3 length: 14 residues. The CDR3 protein is CASSLSSIQETQYF. The CDR3 DNA is TGCGCCAGCAGCTTAAGCTCGATCCAAGAGACCCAGTACTTC.

The gene calls are TRBV5-5 and TRBJ2-5; D is undetermined. The CDR3 length is 14 residues. Trimming pared 4 bases from V and 1 base from J, leaving 11 bases between. Per germline, CDR1 SGHKS and CDR2 YYEKEE (reference sequence). The CDR3 sequence: CASSPRPFQETQYF. The CDR3 DNA reads TGTGCCAGCAGCCCTAGACCGTTCCAAGAGACCCAGTACTTC. Full variable domain (rest looked up from reference TRBV5-5 and TRBJ2-5): DAGVTQSPTHLIKTRGQQVTLRCSPISGHKSVSWYQQVLGQGPQFIFQYYEKEERGRGNFPDRFSARQFPNYSSELNVNALLLGDSALYLCASSPRPFQETQYFGPGTRLLVL.

The chain has TRBV11-3 and TRBJ2-1; 10 nucleotides line up with TRBD2. V was clipped by 6 bases and J by 6 bases; unmatched bases: 5. Germline V CDR1 and CDR2: SGHNT, YENEEA. This CDR3 has 14 amino acids. Here the CDR3 reads CASRLTSGSNEQFF. The CDR3 nucleotides read TGTGCCAGCAGGTTGACTAGCGGGTCCAATGAGCAGTTCTTC.

The chain employs TRBV7-9 and TRBJ2-4; D perhaps matches TRBD1 (6 bases). This CDR3 comprises 14 residues. Between the trimmed V and J ends, which lost 5 bases and 6 bases, there was a span of 14 bases. Germline loops: CDR1 SEHNR, CDR2 FQNEAQ (reference sequence). The CDR3 DNA sequence: TGTGCCAGCAGCGACTGGGACAAATTAAACATTCAGTACTTC. As protein: CASSDWDKLNIQYF.

Only one count was recorded for this clone. The rearrangement links TRBV18 to TRBJ1-5, with TRBD1 identical over 8 bases. Germline V lookup: CDR1 KGHSH, CDR2 LQKENI. The CDR3 length is 14 residues. Trimming at V came to 5 bases and at J to 7 bases, leaving 7 bases not matched to a gene. The CDR3 region has the DNA TGTGCCAGCTCAGTAGGGACAGGAGGACAGCCCCAGCATTTT. As protein: CASSVGTGGQPQHF.